This T cell receptor beta chain was identified in a study of blood T cell repertoires in COVID-19. On the study more broadly: COVID-19 samples, acute and convalescent, were from the United States, Italy and Spain. T cells, B-cell-depleted T cells, or PBMCs provided the cDNA or gDNA that served as material.

Germline CDR1 reads KGHSH; CDR2 reads LQKENI. CDR3 length: 13 amino acids. With 6 bases removed from V and 8 bases from J, the gap between germline ends came to 16 bases. Per the study methods: Amplified reference gene primers provided the basis for estimating nucleated cell counts. Here immunoSEQ multiplex PCR was the method, and the copy in TCRdb shows in-frame clones only, minus some. The D gene and trimming were derived from the DNA, and the V and J assignments and clone size from that table. There are approximately 180,000 clones in the sample; 88% occur only once, and approximately 4.5% lies in the top ten.

J is TRBJ1-2 and V is TRBV18; no definite D call. This clonotype was obtained from a human donor in a cohort sampled during active COVID-19. The sample taken for sequencing was peripheral blood. For the CDR3, the DNA is TGTGCCAGCTCCCCCGAAACAGCCTGGGGCTACACCTTC. It codes for CASSPETAWGYTF.